These 22 T cell receptor beta chains were sequenced from one sample in a study of blood T cell repertoires in COVID-19. The method was immunoSEQ multiplex PCR; TCRdb's version includes in-frame clones alone and lacks a portion of them. The table records under 250,000 clones, approximately 85% of them present only once. What was sequenced was peripheral blood. These receptors came from a woman aged 80 or over with COVID-19, enrolled during active disease.

V gene TRBV6-5 combines with J gene TRBJ2-3, with 8 nucleotides matching TRBD2. V shed 7 bases, J shed 1 base, and the junction held 4 bases outside the gene matches. Looked up from germline, CDR1 is MNHEY and CDR2 is SVGAGI. The CDR3 has 14 amino acids. This CDR3 reads CASIDSGGTDTQYF. For the CDR3, the DNA is TGTGCCAGCATCGATAGCGGGGGCACAGATACGCAGTATTTT.

In its sample, this clone was seen once. The J gene is TRBJ2-2, the V gene TRBV30; D is uncertain. The CDR3 consists of 13 residues. V shed 2 bases and J shed 2 bases, with 6 bases lying between them. Germline V gene lookup returns CDR1 GTSNPN and CDR2 SVGIG (reference sequence). The CDR3 sequence is CAWSRQNTGELFF. CDR3 sequence (DNA): TGTGCCTGGAGTCGACAAAACACCGGGGAGCTGTTTTTT.

This chain links TRBV19 with TRBJ1-4; possible D gene TRBD1, 6 bases. Looked up from germline, CDR1 is LNHDA and CDR2 is SQIVND (reference sequence). V lost 7 bases to trimming and J lost 5 bases, with 14 bases between them. The CDR3 extends over 14 amino acids. Here the CDR3 DNA reads TGTGCCAGTACGGCGGGTAGGGGGAATGAAAAACTGTTTTTT. Translated, it gives CASTAGRGNEKLFF.

V is TRBV25-1 and J is TRBJ2-7, with a tentative D call TRBD2 (5 bases). Trimming left V 3 bases short and J 6 bases short, with 18 bases between. The CDR3 totals 15 residues. Per the germline V gene, CDR1 is MGHDK and CDR2 is SYGVNS. In DNA, the CDR3 is TGTGCCAGCAGTGATACGGGGTCCTACGAGGGCGAGCAGTACTTC. It yields the protein CASSDTGSYEGEQYF.

The chain has TRBV3-1 (or the pseudogene TRBV3-2) and TRBJ2-5, with D possibly matching TRBD2 (5 bases). The V gene lost 1 base and the J gene lost 9 bases, with 18 bases spanning the gap. This CDR3 spans 15 amino acids. Germline CDR1 reads LGHDT; CDR2 reads YNNKEL (reference sequence). CDR3 in amino acids: CASSQGSGKYWAQYF. The DNA of the CDR3 is TGTGCCAGCAGCCAAGGCAGCGGCAAGTATTGGGCCCAGTACTTC.

This clone has just one count. J is TRBJ2-5 and V is TRBV5-8, with D tentatively TRBD2 (5 bases). Between the trimmed V and J ends, which lost 4 bases and 6 bases, there was a span of 13 bases. This CDR3 spans 13 amino acids. Germline values: CDR1 SGHTS, CDR2 YDEGEE. Here the CDR3 reads CASSSTSFKTQYF. The CDR3 DNA reads as TGTGCCAGCAGCAGTACTAGTTTCAAGACCCAGTACTTC.

This clone was counted once. The chain employs TRBV19 and TRBJ1-2; TRBD1 matches 7 bases. Per the germline V gene, CDR1 is LNHDA and CDR2 is SQIVND (reference sequence). The CDR3 runs to 13 residues. Losses at the gene ends were 6 bases for V and 5 bases for J; bases not matched to a gene: 6. This CDR3 is CASSRDREYGYTF. In DNA, the CDR3 is TGTGCCAGTAGCCGAGACAGGGAGTATGGCTACACCTTC.

The chain joins TRBV28 to TRBJ1-5, with 9 positions matching TRBD1. V lost 7 bases to trimming and J lost 5 bases; unmatched junction nucleotides: 9. This CDR3 has 15 amino acids. CDR1 MDHEN and CDR2 SYDVKM come from the germline V gene. The CDR3 nucleotides are TGTGCCAGCAAACAGCCGGGACAGGGCCATCAGCCCCAGCATTTT. It is translated as CASKQPGQGHQPQHF.

Details on this clone: The sample carries other DNA sequences with the same CDR3. J is TRBJ1-2 and V is TRBV18; weak D call: TRBD1 (5 bases). Looked up from germline, CDR1 is KGHSH and CDR2 is LQKENI. Between the trimmed V and J ends, which lost 3 bases and 2 bases, there was a span of 7 bases. CDR3 size: 13 residues. CDR3 amino acids: CASSPDRNYGYTF. The CDR3 DNA sequence: TGTGCCAGCTCACCCGACAGAAACTATGGCTACACCTTC.

This clone was picked up one time. The chain links TRBV19 to TRBJ2-6, with 7 bases lining up with TRBD2. Germline CDR1 reads LNHDA; CDR2 reads SQIVND (reference sequence). This CDR3 is 16 amino acids long. V was pared by 1 base and J by 1 base, with 1 base of the junction left unmatched. The CDR3 region has the DNA TGTGCCAGTAGTATAGCCGGGGGGTCTGGGGCCAACGTCCTGACTTTC. As protein: CASSIAGGSGANVLTF.

V gene TRBV28 combines with J gene TRBJ1-2, with 9 positions matching TRBD1. V was clipped by 3 bases and J by 7 bases; unmatched bases: 9. Germline lookup yields CDR1 MDHEN and CDR2 SYDVKM. This CDR3 has 15 amino acids. The CDR3: CASSLAGTGSRGYTF. DNA for the CDR3: TGTGCCAGCAGTTTGGCCGGGACAGGGAGCCGTGGCTACACCTTC.

The chain is built from TRBV2 and TRBJ1-1, with 8 nucleotides matching TRBD1. Unmatched junction bases numbered 13, after V lost 8 bases and J lost 5 bases. CDR1 is SNHLY and CDR2 is FYNNEI in the germline V gene. The CDR3 contains 15 residues. Here the CDR3 reads CASGQGAGEWTEAFF. Here the CDR3 DNA reads TGTGCCAGCGGGCAGGGGGCGGGGGAATGGACTGAAGCTTTCTTT.

V usage is TRBV6-1 and J usage is TRBJ1-2; 7 bases align to TRBD1. CDR1 and CDR2 from the germline V gene are MNHNS and SASEGT. After removal of 11 bases from V and 1 base from J, the junction contained 4 bases not matched to a gene. This CDR3 is built from 12 residues. In DNA, the CDR3 is TGTGCCTGTCGACAGGGTAACTATGGCTACACCTTC. Protein: CACRQGNYGYTF.

This chain uses TRBV5-1 with TRBJ1-2, with D unresolved. The V end was cut by 1 base, the J end by 5 bases, with 6 bases between. This CDR3 is 12 amino acids long. CDR1 and CDR2 from the germline V gene are SGHRS and YFSETQ. DNA of the CDR3: TGCGCCAGCAGCTTGTCGCAGTATGGCTACACCTTC. Its translation: CASSLSQYGYTF.

The chain employs TRBV6-5 and TRBJ2-1, with D maybe TRBD2 (6 bases). The germline gives CDR1 MNHEY, CDR2 SVGAGI. The V end lost 6 bases, the J end lost 1 base, and 10 bases lay between the germline ends. The CDR3 is made up of 14 amino acids. The DNA for the CDR3 is TGTGCCAGCAGCCGGGACTCATCCTACAATGAGCAGTTCTTC. Amino acid sequence: CASSRDSSYNEQFF.

V gene TRBV2 combines with J gene TRBJ1-1, with 10 positions matching TRBD1. The CDR3 spans 16 residues. CDR1 and CDR2 (germline): SNHLY, FYNNEI. V shed 4 bases, J shed 0 bases, and the junction held 5 bases outside the gene matches. The CDR3 DNA is TGTGCCAGCAGTGCAAGGACAGGGGGTATGAACACTGAAGCTTTCTTT. It translates to CASSARTGGMNTEAFF.

The CDR3 loop reads CASSEGHPTSYEQYF. DNA for the CDR3: TGTGCCAGCAGCGAAGGACACCCCACCTCCTACGAGCAGTACTTC. The J gene is TRBJ2-7, the V gene TRBV9; a weak D match, TRBD1 (5 bases). Trimming pared 3 bases from V and 0 bases from J, leaving 13 bases between. The germline V gene has CDR1 SGDLS and CDR2 YYNGEE. The CDR3 sequence is 15 residues long.

The chain joins TRBV18 to TRBJ2-1, with 8 bases identical to TRBD2. The V segment lost 2 bases and the J segment 6 bases; nucleotides outside the gene matches: 6. The CDR3 consists of 15 residues. Germline V CDR1 and CDR2: KGHSH, LQKENI. DNA of the CDR3: TGTGCCAGCTCACCAACGAGCGGGGGTCGCAATGAGCAGTTCTTC. As protein: CASSPTSGGRNEQFF.

The chain joins TRBV27 to TRBJ1-1; 8 bases align to TRBD1. V lost 8 bases to trimming and J lost 4 bases; unmatched junction nucleotides: 9. The germline CDR1 and CDR2 sequences are MNHEY and SMNVEV (reference sequence). The CDR3 covers 14 residues. CDR3 sequence (DNA): TGTGCCAGCCAAGACAGGGGTGGGAGCACTGAAGCTTTCTTT. This encodes CASQDRGGSTEAFF.

This clone appeared once. V is TRBV19 and J is TRBJ2-3; 9 bases fit TRBD1. From germline, CDR1 is LNHDA and CDR2 SQIVND (reference sequence). Unmatched junction bases numbered 9, after V lost 3 bases and J lost 2 bases. CDR3 size: 17 residues. The CDR3 here is CASSISGTGLVTDTQYF. Here the CDR3 DNA reads TGTGCCAGTAGTATTTCGGGGACAGGGCTGGTCACAGATACGCAGTATTTT. Combining the CDR3 with reference TRBV19 and TRBJ2-3 gives the whole variable domain DGGITQSPKYLFRKEGQNVTLSCEQNLNHDAMYWYRQDPGQGLRLIYYSQIVNDFQKGDIAEGYSVSREKKESFPLTVTSAQKNPTAFYLCASSISGTGLVTDTQYFGPGTRLTVL.

V gene TRBV5-1 combines with J gene TRBJ2-2, with 12 bases fitting TRBD1. Germline V gene data show CDR1 as SGHRS and CDR2 as YFSETQ. J lost 2 bases, V lost 6 bases, and 2 bases had no gene match. There are 15 residues in the CDR3. In DNA form, the CDR3 reads TGCGCCAGCAAGGGGACAGGGGGCAACACCGGGGAGCTGTTTTTT. It specifies CASKGTGGNTGELFF.

The CDR3 region is CASSPFPGQGTRNTIYF. Here the CDR3 DNA reads TGTGCCAGCTCACCGTTCCCGGGACAGGGAACGAGAAACACCATATATTTT. The chain links TRBV18 to TRBJ1-3; 9 bases line up with TRBD1. Per the germline V gene, CDR1 is KGHSH and CDR2 is LQKENI. The CDR3 length is 17 residues. V lost 3 bases, J lost 5 bases, and 11 bases stayed unmatched.